This T cell receptor beta chain was recorded in a study of graft-versus-host responses after intestinal transplantation (dated by TCRdb to the early 2020s). As for the study more broadly: The transplants that recipients got were multivisceral, liver-intestinal, or isolated intestinal. Anti-thymocyte globulin induction was given to all recipients, followed by maintenance tacrolimus and steroids for approximately 3 years. Graft-versus-host and host-versus-graft alloreactive T cell clones were tracked in the graft, circulation and bone marrow after intestinal transplantation using bulk TCR-beta CDR3 sequencing. To identify alloreactive clones, pre-transplant mixed lymphocyte reaction products were sequenced and then compared with unstimulated pre-transplant donor and recipient T cells. The cohort enrolled some 23 intestinal transplant recipients including one retransplant, and a few patients lacking pretransplant specimens were excluded. Donor T cell macrochimerism was defined as a peak of at least 4% donor T cells among recipient peripheral blood mononuclear cells. Instead of going to the commercial service, samples from a few later patients were sequenced in-house on an Illumina MiSeq and processed with MiXCR. Summary of the overall study and its limitations: Early after transplant, peak levels of circulating GvH clones were associated with declines in HvG clones. GvH clones were detected in recipient bone marrow, and some appeared earlier in ileal mucosa or blood, consistent with an intestinal mucosal origin. In the allografts of patients with donor T cell macrochimerism, GvH to HvG T cell clonal ratios were high. Conclusions were limited by the relatively low number and heterogeneity of intestinal transplant patients.

The CDR3 contains 14 residues, cysteine and phenylalanine counted. The DNA shown is the 42-base CDR3, in frame from base 1. The germline V gene (reference sequence) supplies CDR1 MNHEY and CDR2 SMNVEV. V loses 2 bases of germline sequence and J loses 1 base, and the interval between the two ends is 9 bases. The protocol used for the library was the immunoSEQ multiplex PCR assay. For most patients, genomic DNA was isolated with the Qiagen DNeasy Blood and Tissue Kit and shipped frozen to Adaptive Biotechnologies for TCR sequencing. High-throughput TCR-beta CDR3 sequencing of genomic DNA from most patients was performed by Adaptive Biotechnologies. From the authors' description of their analysis: TCR sequencing data for some 17 patients were retrieved from Adaptive's ImmunoSEQ software; a few other patients were processed with MiXCR and VDJtools. CD4 versus CD8 sorting errors were corrected by removing sequences found in both subsets at a frequency ratio below 5:1. Because the origin of CDR3 nucleotide sequences shared between donor and recipient could not be assigned, those sequences were removed. To be classed as alloreactive, a clone needed at least 2-fold expansion over unstimulated cells and a minimum CFSE-low frequency of 0.002% (template counts) or 0.001% (read counts). Clones detected in sequenced pre-transplant spleen, lymph node, or MLR CFSE-low populations of the donor or recipient were defined as mappable. The cumulative frequency of alloreactive clones was calculated as a percentage of all sequences, weighted by copy number. TCRdb took over this immuneACCESS table, retaining in-frame rearrangements with V and J assigned. Such tables are incomplete; in checked studies, under half of the missing clones stem from an unresolved V gene, and the remainder is unexplained. That table is the source of V, J and clone size, and D and trimming were worked out from the DNA. This sample is represented by tens of thousands of clones; 94% of them were singletons. The ten biggest clones cover approximately 0.19% of the sample.

The time point label corresponds to: cells obtained before transplantation from donor or recipient. CD3+CD4+ and CD3+CD8+ populations were FACS-sorted from unstimulated pre-transplant donor and recipient cells taken from spleen or lymph nodes. In the case of this clone: Its antigen is still unknown. One base away there is no much larger clone; base qualities are not given.

The specimen comprised unstimulated CD4+ T cells sorted from spleen or lymph node cells, sampled before transplant. This clonotype originated in a human donor who was the organ donor for an intestinal transplant. Recombination joined TRBV27 with TRBJ2-7, with the D gene call left open. The CDR3 corresponds to CASSLTVGSYEQYF. The sequenced DNA: TGTGCCAGCAGTTTAACCGTGGGGTCCTACGAGCAGTACTTC.